This T cell receptor beta chain was sequenced in a study of cytomegalovirus exposure and HLA in healthy donors. The germline CDR1 and CDR2 sequences are LNHDA and SQIVND (reference sequence). The V and J ends lost 7 bases and 1 base respectively, with 8 bases between them. The CDR3 contains 13 residues. Assay used: immunoSEQ multiplex PCR; TCRdb lists only in-frame clones, some missing. The table lists 100,000 to 150,000 clones, more than 95% of them singletons. The rearrangement links TRBV19 to TRBJ1-5; D perhaps matches TRBD1 (5 bases). The material sequenced was PBMCs. The receptor was derived from a man aged 18 to 29 in good health and CMV-seronegative. CDR3 region: CASKGNSNQPQHF. In nucleotides, the CDR3 is TGTGCCAGTAAGGGGAACAGCAATCAGCCCCAGCATTTT. Together with reference TRBV19 and TRBJ1-5, the CDR3 gives the full variable domain: DGGITQSPKYLFRKEGQNVTLSCEQNLNHDAMYWYRQDPGQGLRLIYYSQIVNDFQKGDIAEGYSVSREKKESFPLTVTSAQKNPTAFYLCASKGNSNQPQHFGDGTRLSIL.